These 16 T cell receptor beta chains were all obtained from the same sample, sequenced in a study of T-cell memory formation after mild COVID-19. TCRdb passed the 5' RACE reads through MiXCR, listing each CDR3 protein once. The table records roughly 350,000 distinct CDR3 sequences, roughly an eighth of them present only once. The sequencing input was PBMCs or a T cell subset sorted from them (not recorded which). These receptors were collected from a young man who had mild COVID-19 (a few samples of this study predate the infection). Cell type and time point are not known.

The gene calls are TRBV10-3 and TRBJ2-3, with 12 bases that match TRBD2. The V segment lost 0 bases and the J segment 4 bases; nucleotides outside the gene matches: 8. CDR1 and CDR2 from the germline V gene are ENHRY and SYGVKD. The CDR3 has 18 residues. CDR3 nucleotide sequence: TGTGCCATCAGTGAGTCCCTAGCGGGGGGGCCAAACGCAGATACGCAGTATTTT. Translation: CAISESLAGGPNADTQYF.

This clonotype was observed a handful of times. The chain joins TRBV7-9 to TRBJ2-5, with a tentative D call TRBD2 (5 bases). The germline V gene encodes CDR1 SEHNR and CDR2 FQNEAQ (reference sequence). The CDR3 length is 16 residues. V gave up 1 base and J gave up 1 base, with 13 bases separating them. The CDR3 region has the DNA TGTGCCAGCAGCTTAGGGAGGCAGGCGACCCAAGAGACCCAGTACTTC. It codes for CASSLGRQATQETQYF.

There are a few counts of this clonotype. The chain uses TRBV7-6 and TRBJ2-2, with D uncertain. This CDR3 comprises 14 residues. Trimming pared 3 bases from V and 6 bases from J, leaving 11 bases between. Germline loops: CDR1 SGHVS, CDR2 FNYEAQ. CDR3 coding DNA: TGTGCCAGCAGCTTGGGCCATTTGGCCGGGGAGCTGTTTTTT. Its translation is CASSLGHLAGELFF.

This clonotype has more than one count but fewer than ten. This CDR3 is CASSGTQDSEAFF. The CDR3 bases are TGCGCCAGCAGCGGGACACAGGACTCTGAAGCTTTCTTT. The J gene is TRBJ1-1, the V gene TRBV5-1, with D tentatively TRBD1 (6 bases). The CDR3 totals 13 residues. Trimming pared 4 bases from V and 6 bases from J, leaving 13 bases between. Per germline, CDR1 SGHRS and CDR2 YFSETQ.

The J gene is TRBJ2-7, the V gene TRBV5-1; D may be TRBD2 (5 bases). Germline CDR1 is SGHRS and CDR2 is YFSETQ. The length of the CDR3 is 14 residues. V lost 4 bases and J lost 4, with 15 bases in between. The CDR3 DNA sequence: TGCGCCAGCAGCAGATACGGGATTAAATACGAGCAGTACTTC. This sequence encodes CASSRYGIKYEQYF.

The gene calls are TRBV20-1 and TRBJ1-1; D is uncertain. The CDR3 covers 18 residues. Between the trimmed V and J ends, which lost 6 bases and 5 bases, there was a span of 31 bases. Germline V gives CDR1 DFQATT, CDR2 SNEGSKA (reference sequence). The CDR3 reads CSAAAEYRIFRGGTEAFF. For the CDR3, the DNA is TGCAGTGCCGCCGCCGAGTACAGAATCTTTCGGGGAGGGACTGAAGCTTTCTTT.

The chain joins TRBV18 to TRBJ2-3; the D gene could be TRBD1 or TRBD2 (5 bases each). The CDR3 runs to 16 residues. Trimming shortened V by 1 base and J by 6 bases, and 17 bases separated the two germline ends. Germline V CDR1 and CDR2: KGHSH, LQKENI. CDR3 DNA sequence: TGTGCCAGCTCACCACTGACGGGGCTGTTGGTGGATACGCAGTATTTT. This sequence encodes CASSPLTGLLVDTQYF.

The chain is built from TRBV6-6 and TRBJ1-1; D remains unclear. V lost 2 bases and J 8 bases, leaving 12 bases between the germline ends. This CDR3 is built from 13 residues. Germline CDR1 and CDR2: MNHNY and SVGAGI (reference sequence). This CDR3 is CASSYAQGKEAFF. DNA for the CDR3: TGTGCCAGCAGTTACGCACAAGGGAAAGAAGCTTTCTTT.

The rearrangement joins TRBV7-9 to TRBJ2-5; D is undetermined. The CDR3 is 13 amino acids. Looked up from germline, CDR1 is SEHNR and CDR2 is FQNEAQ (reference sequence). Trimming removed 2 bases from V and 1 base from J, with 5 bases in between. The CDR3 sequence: CASSLIGQETQYF. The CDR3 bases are TGTGCCAGCAGCTTAATAGGCCAAGAGACCCAGTACTTC.

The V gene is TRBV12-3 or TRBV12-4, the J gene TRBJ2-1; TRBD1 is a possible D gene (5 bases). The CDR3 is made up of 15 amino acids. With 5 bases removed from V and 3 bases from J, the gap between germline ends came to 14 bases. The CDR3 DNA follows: TGTGCCAGCAGTCCGACGCAGGGCCGCTACAATGAGCAGTTCTTC. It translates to CASSPTQGRYNEQFF.

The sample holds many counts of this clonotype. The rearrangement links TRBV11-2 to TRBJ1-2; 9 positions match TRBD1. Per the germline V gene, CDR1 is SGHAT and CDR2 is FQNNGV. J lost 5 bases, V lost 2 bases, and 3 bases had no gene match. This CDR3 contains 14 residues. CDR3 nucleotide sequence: TGTGCCAGCAGCTTACGGGACAGGGCTTATGGCTACACCTTC. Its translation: CASSLRDRAYGYTF.

The CDR3 sequence: CATSRDWEGGLTDTQYF. CDR3 in DNA: TGTGCCACCAGCAGAGATTGGGAGGGGGGCCTCACAGATACGCAGTATTTT. This chain connects TRBV15 to TRBJ2-3; the D gene is possibly TRBD2 (7 bases). CDR1 is LNHNV, CDR2 YYDKDF, per germline (reference sequence). The length of the CDR3 is 17 residues. V was trimmed by 0 bases and J by 2 bases, leaving 15 bases between them. The entire variable domain, with the rest obtained from reference TRBV15 and TRBJ2-3, is as follows: DAMVIQNPRYQVTQFGKPVTLSCSQTLNHNVMYWYQQKSSQAPKLLFHYYDKDFNNEADTPDNFQSRRPNTSFCFLDIRSPGLGDTAMYLCATSRDWEGGLTDTQYFGPGTRLTVL.

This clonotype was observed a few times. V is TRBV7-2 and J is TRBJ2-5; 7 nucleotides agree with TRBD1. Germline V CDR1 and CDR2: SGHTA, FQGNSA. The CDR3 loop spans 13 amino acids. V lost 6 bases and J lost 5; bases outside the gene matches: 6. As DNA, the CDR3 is TGTGCCAGCAGGGAAGGGGGCCTGGAGACCCAGTACTTC. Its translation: CASREGGLETQYF.

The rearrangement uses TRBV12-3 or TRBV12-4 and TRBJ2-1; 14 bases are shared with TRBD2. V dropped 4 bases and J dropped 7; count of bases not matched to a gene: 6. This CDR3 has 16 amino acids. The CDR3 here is CASSSRLAGGPNEQFF. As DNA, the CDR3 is TGTGCCAGCAGTTCTCGACTAGCGGGGGGGCCGAATGAGCAGTTCTTC.

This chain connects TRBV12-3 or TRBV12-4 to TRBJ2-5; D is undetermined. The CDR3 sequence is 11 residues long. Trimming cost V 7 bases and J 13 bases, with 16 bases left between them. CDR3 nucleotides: TGTGCCAGCACCCCGGACGGGCCTCTGTACTTC. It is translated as CASTPDGPLYF.

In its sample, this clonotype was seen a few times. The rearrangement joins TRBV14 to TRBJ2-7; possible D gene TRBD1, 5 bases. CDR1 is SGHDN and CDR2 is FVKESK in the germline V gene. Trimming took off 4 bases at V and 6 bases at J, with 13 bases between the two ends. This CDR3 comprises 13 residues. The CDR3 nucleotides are TGTGCCAGCAGCCGAATGGACATTGCCGAGCAGTACTTC. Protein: CASSRMDIAEQYF.